A selection of T cell receptor beta chains follows, all from one sample in a study of blood T cell repertoires in COVID-19. Produced via immunoSEQ multiplex PCR; TCRdb's table is partial and in-frame only. Of approximately 220,000 clones in the sample, 80% to 90% were seen once. The sequencing sample was made of peripheral blood. The receptors stem from a man between 40 and 49 years old with acute or convalescent COVID-19. CDR3s include the opening cysteine and the closing phenylalanine or tryptophan. The D gene is left open where the match is weak. Part of the rows lack a size; the others show once, few, many or a class for expanded clones.

V gene: TRBV29-1; D gene: TRBD1; J gene: TRBJ2-2; clone size: once; CDR3 DNA: TGCAGCGTTGAAAATTCCTGGCAGGGGGCGTGGGGGGAGCTGTTTTTT; CDR3 protein: CSVENSWQGAWGELFF
V gene: TRBV7-8; D gene: TRBD2; J gene: TRBJ2-3; clone size: .; CDR3 DNA: TGTGCCAGCAGCTCAAGCGGGGTTAGCACAGATACGCAGTATTTT; CDR3 protein: CASSSSGVSTDTQYF
V gene: TRBV30; D gene: .; J gene: TRBJ1-1; clone size: .; CDR3 DNA: TGTGCCTGGAGTACGATGGGCGACACTGAAGCTTTCTTT; CDR3 protein: CAWSTMGDTEAFF
V gene: TRBV19; D gene: TRBD1; J gene: TRBJ1-6; clone size: .; CDR3 DNA: TGTGCCAGTAGTCTGGGACAGGGTGTGTCCTATAATTCACCCCTCCACTTT; CDR3 protein: CASSLGQGVSYNSPLHF
V gene: TRBV5-4; D gene: .; J gene: TRBJ1-5; clone size: .; CDR3 DNA: TGTGCCAGCAGCTTGGACATCGATCAGCCCCAGCATTTT; CDR3 protein: CASSLDIDQPQHF
V gene: TRBV5-1; D gene: TRBD1; J gene: TRBJ2-5; clone size: .; CDR3 DNA: TGCGCCAGCAGCGAAGGACAGGGGGGTCCGGTGGCCCAGTACTTC; CDR3 protein: CASSEGQGGPVAQYF
V gene: TRBV25-1; D gene: TRBD1; J gene: TRBJ1-5; clone size: .; CDR3 DNA: TGTGCCAGCAGTGAAAGGGGGCTGATTCAGCCCCAGCATTTT; CDR3 protein: CASSERGLIQPQHF
V gene: TRBV7-2; D gene: TRBD1; J gene: TRBJ1-1; clone size: .; CDR3 DNA: TGTGCCAGTTCAGGGGGTGGCACTGAAGCTTTCTTT; CDR3 protein: CASSGGGTEAFF
V gene: TRBV7-6; D gene: TRBD1; J gene: TRBJ1-5; clone size: .; CDR3 DNA: TGTGCCAGCAGCCCGGGGACAGGGGGAAACAATCAGCCCCAGCATTTT; CDR3 protein: CASSPGTGGNNQPQHF
V gene: TRBV6-5; D gene: TRBD2; J gene: TRBJ2-3; clone size: .; CDR3 DNA: TGTGCCAGCAGTTGGACTAGTTCCCGTACGCAGTATTTT; CDR3 protein: CASSWTSSRTQYF
V gene: TRBV5-4; D gene: TRBD2; J gene: TRBJ2-3; clone size: .; CDR3 DNA: TGTGCCAGCAGCTTGGAGTCTAGCGGACTCACAGATACGCAGTATTTT; CDR3 protein: CASSLESSGLTDTQYF
V gene: TRBV11-3; D gene: TRBD2; J gene: TRBJ2-7; clone size: .; CDR3 DNA: TGTGCCAGCAGCCCCGGGACTAGCGGGAGTGGATACTACGAGCAGTACTTC; CDR3 protein: CASSPGTSGSGYYEQYF
V gene: TRBV4-1; D gene: TRBD1; J gene: TRBJ1-6; clone size: .; CDR3 DNA: TGCGCCAGCAGCCAAGGCAGGGGGCTGAATTCACCCCTCCACTTT; CDR3 protein: CASSQGRGLNSPLHF
V gene: TRBV19; D gene: TRBD2; J gene: TRBJ2-4; clone size: .; CDR3 DNA: TGTGCCAGTAGTACAGGTCGGGAGGGCAAAAACATTCAGTACTTC; CDR3 protein: CASSTGREGKNIQYF
V gene: TRBV2; D gene: .; J gene: TRBJ2-2; clone size: once; CDR3 DNA: TGTGCCAGCAGTGATCAGGGGATAAAGAACACCGGGGAGCTGTTTTTT; CDR3 protein: CASSDQGIKNTGELFF
V gene: TRBV4-3; D gene: .; J gene: TRBJ2-3; clone size: .; CDR3 DNA: TGCGCCAGCAGTCTAAGCGGGTTCAGCACAGATACGCAGTATTTT; CDR3 protein: CASSLSGFSTDTQYF
V gene: TRBV7-8; D gene: TRBD2; J gene: TRBJ2-5; clone size: .; CDR3 DNA: TGTGCCAGCAGCTTAGTCTCGGCGGGGGGGCCTCAAGAGACCCAGTACTTC; CDR3 protein: CASSLVSAGGPQETQYF
V gene: TRBV11-2; D gene: .; J gene: TRBJ2-1; clone size: .; CDR3 DNA: TGTGCCAGCAGCTCTCCGGGTCGGCCTTACAATGAGCAGTTCTTC; CDR3 protein: CASSSPGRPYNEQFF
V gene: TRBV27; D gene: TRBD2; J gene: TRBJ2-3; clone size: .; CDR3 DNA: TGTGCCAGCAGTAAGATAGGACTAGCGGGATGGGGAACAGATACGCAGTATTTT; CDR3 protein: CASSKIGLAGWGTDTQYF
V gene: TRBV9; D gene: .; J gene: TRBJ2-1; clone size: .; CDR3 DNA: TGTGCCAGCAGCACGCGGGGGCCCTACAATGAGCAGTTCTTC; CDR3 protein: CASSTRGPYNEQFF
V gene: TRBV4-1; D gene: TRBD1; J gene: TRBJ2-7; clone size: .; CDR3 DNA: TGCGCCAGCAGCCCCAACAGGGGGCGCGAGCAGTACTTC; CDR3 protein: CASSPNRGREQYF
V gene: TRBV28; D gene: .; J gene: TRBJ2-1; clone size: .; CDR3 DNA: TGTGCCTCAAGTGGAGACTACAATGAGCAGTTCTTC; CDR3 protein: CASSGDYNEQFF
V gene: TRBV9; D gene: .; J gene: TRBJ1-5; clone size: .; CDR3 DNA: TGTGCCAGCAGCCCCAGGTCAGAAAGCAATCAGCCCCAGCATTTT; CDR3 protein: CASSPRSESNQPQHF
V gene: TRBV7-2; D gene: TRBD1; J gene: TRBJ1-1; clone size: .; CDR3 DNA: TGTGCCAGCAGCCCCGACAGGGTGTTGAGGACTGAAGCTTTCTTT; CDR3 protein: CASSPDRVLRTEAFF
V gene: TRBV19; D gene: .; J gene: TRBJ1-1; clone size: .; CDR3 DNA: TGTGCCAGTAGCCAATCCGGCGGGCCCCTGGACACTGAAGCTTTCTTT; CDR3 protein: CASSQSGGPLDTEAFF
V gene: TRBV7-8; D gene: TRBD1; J gene: TRBJ1-5; clone size: .; CDR3 DNA: TGTGCCAGCAGCTTCGAAACAGGGGGCATGGCTAGCAATCAGCCCCAGCATTTT; CDR3 protein: CASSFETGGMASNQPQHF
V gene: TRBV28; D gene: .; J gene: TRBJ1-6; clone size: once; CDR3 DNA: TGTGCCAGCACCCTCATGACAGCGTATAATTCACCCCTCCACTTT; CDR3 protein: CASTLMTAYNSPLHF
V gene: TRBV9; D gene: TRBD2; J gene: TRBJ2-7; clone size: .; CDR3 DNA: TGTGCCAGCAGCGTAGGGGCTAGCGGGAGCTACGAGCAGTACTTC; CDR3 protein: CASSVGASGSYEQYF
V gene: TRBV5-1; D gene: TRBD2; J gene: TRBJ2-1; clone size: .; CDR3 DNA: TGCGCCAGCAGCTTCGGTGCTAGCGGGGGACACAATGAGCATTTCTTC; CDR3 protein: CASSFGASGGHNEHFF
V gene: TRBV18; D gene: TRBD2; J gene: TRBJ2-3; clone size: .; CDR3 DNA: TGTGCCAGCTCACCTAAGAACCAGCGGGAGAGGATGTCAGATACGCAGTATTTT; CDR3 protein: CASSPKNQRERMSDTQYF
V gene: TRBV9; D gene: .; J gene: TRBJ2-1; clone size: .; CDR3 DNA: TGTGCCAGCAGCTCCAACAGGGCCCCCAGGCCACCCTACAATGAGCAGTTCTTC; CDR3 protein: CASSSNRAPRPPYNEQFF
V gene: TRBV6-5; D gene: .; J gene: TRBJ1-1; clone size: .; CDR3 DNA: TGTGCCAGCACCTTGCGGAGCGACAGGATAGTTGAAGCTTTCTTT; CDR3 protein: CASTLRSDRIVEAFF
V gene: TRBV5-5; D gene: .; J gene: TRBJ2-3; clone size: .; CDR3 DNA: TGTGCCAGCACGCAGTTAACCTTAAGCACAGATACGCAGTATTTT; CDR3 protein: CASTQLTLSTDTQYF
V gene: TRBV7-2; D gene: TRBD1; J gene: TRBJ1-5; clone size: .; CDR3 DNA: TGTGCCAGCAGCTTAGGTGGACAGGATCAGCCCCAGCATTTT; CDR3 protein: CASSLGGQDQPQHF
V gene: TRBV19; D gene: .; J gene: TRBJ2-7; clone size: .; CDR3 DNA: TGTGCCAGTAGGGCAGGGATGTCCTACGAGCAGTACTTC; CDR3 protein: CASRAGMSYEQYF
V gene: TRBV4-1; D gene: .; J gene: TRBJ2-2; clone size: .; CDR3 DNA: TGCGCCAGCAGCCAAGTCGAGAGGGGGTCCGGGGAGCTGTTTTTT; CDR3 protein: CASSQVERGSGELFF
V gene: TRBV19; D gene: TRBD1; J gene: TRBJ2-5; clone size: .; CDR3 DNA: TGTGCCAGTAGGGGACAGGGAGTGGAGACCCAGTACTTC; CDR3 protein: CASRGQGVETQYF
V gene: TRBV5-1; D gene: .; J gene: TRBJ2-3; clone size: once; CDR3 DNA: TGCGCCAGCAGCCCTACTAGCACAGATACGCAGTATTTT; CDR3 protein: CASSPTSTDTQYF
V gene: TRBV14; D gene: TRBD1; J gene: TRBJ2-7; clone size: .; CDR3 DNA: TGTGCCAGCAGTCTCGGGACAGGGGGCGGGTACGAGCAGTACTTC; CDR3 protein: CASSLGTGGGYEQYF
V gene: TRBV4-3; D gene: TRBD1; J gene: TRBJ1-4; clone size: .; CDR3 DNA: TGCGCCAGCAGCCAGGATCCGGACAGGTTGAATGAAAAACTGTTTTTT; CDR3 protein: CASSQDPDRLNEKLFF
V gene: TRBV5-1; D gene: TRBD2; J gene: TRBJ2-3; clone size: .; CDR3 DNA: TGCGCCAGCAGCCCGAGAGCGGGGGTGGATACGCAGTATTTT; CDR3 protein: CASSPRAGVDTQYF
V gene: TRBV4-1; D gene: .; J gene: TRBJ1-1; clone size: .; CDR3 DNA: TGCGCCAGCAGCCCCATCGGGGGGGCTCCTGAAGCTTTCTTT; CDR3 protein: CASSPIGGAPEAFF
V gene: TRBV7-2; D gene: TRBD1; J gene: TRBJ1-2; clone size: few; CDR3 DNA: TGTGCCAGCAGCTCCGGGACAGGGGCCGGCTACACCTTC; CDR3 protein: CASSSGTGAGYTF
V gene: TRBV6-4; D gene: TRBD1; J gene: TRBJ2-5; clone size: .; CDR3 DNA: TGTGCCAGCAGCCGAGACAGGGAAGAGACCCAGTACTTC; CDR3 protein: CASSRDREETQYF
V gene: TRBV6-1; D gene: TRBD1; J gene: TRBJ2-3; clone size: .; CDR3 DNA: TGTGCCAGCAGTGACCCCGGACAGGGGAACTTAGATACGCAGTATTTT; CDR3 protein: CASSDPGQGNLDTQYF
V gene: TRBV4-2; D gene: TRBD2; J gene: TRBJ2-3; clone size: .; CDR3 DNA: TGTGCCAGCAGCCAAGATAGGACTAGCAGAGATACGCAGTATTTT; CDR3 protein: CASSQDRTSRDTQYF
V gene: TRBV18; D gene: TRBD2; J gene: TRBJ2-3; clone size: .; CDR3 DNA: TGTGCCAGCTCCGGACTAGCGGGGGGCACAGATACGCAGTATTTT; CDR3 protein: CASSGLAGGTDTQYF